Below are 26 T cell receptor beta chains sequenced from a single sample in a study of blood T cell repertoires in COVID-19. Sequencing used immunoSEQ multiplex PCR; TCRdb keeps in-frame clones, though not all of them. The sample yields about 200,000 clones, around 81% seen once. The sample consisted of peripheral blood. Source of these receptors: a woman between 65 and 79 years old with acute or convalescent COVID-19.

This chain uses TRBV29-1 with TRBJ1-2; 8 bases align to TRBD1. The V and J ends lost 7 bases and 7 bases, in that order; junction bases with no gene match: 8. CDR1 and CDR2 (germline): SQVTM, ANQGSEA. The CDR3 is 12 residues long. The CDR3 bases are TGCAGCGAGGGACAGGCCGACGGTGGCTACACCTTC. This gives the protein CSEGQADGGYTF.

The chain has TRBV7-9 and TRBJ2-3, with TRBD1 identical over 7 bases. Unmatched junction bases numbered 5, after V lost 6 bases and J lost 5 bases. The CDR3 sequence is 13 residues long. Germline assignment: CDR1 SEHNR and CDR2 FQNEAQ (reference sequence). In DNA, the CDR3 is TGTGCCAGCAGGTGGGACAGACTAGATACGCAGTATTTT. Protein product: CASRWDRLDTQYF. The full variable domain, completed using reference TRBV7-9 and TRBJ2-3, is DTGVSQNPRHKITKRGQNVTFRCDPISEHNRLYWYRQTLGQGPEFLTYFQNEAQLEKSRLLSDRFSAERPKGSFSTLEIQRTEQGDSAMYLCASRWDRLDTQYFGPGTRLTVL.

The chain combines TRBV6-5 with TRBJ2-1; 9 nucleotides line up with TRBD1. The V segment lost 6 bases and the J segment 7 bases; nucleotides outside the gene matches: 10. This CDR3 contains 15 residues. CDR1 is MNHEY and CDR2 is SVGAGI in the germline V gene. CDR3 protein: CASRTGGQGSNEQFF. The CDR3 coding sequence is TGTGCCAGCAGGACCGGGGGACAGGGTAGTAATGAGCAGTTCTTC.

CDR3 sequence: CASSITGPYEQYF. The CDR3 DNA reads TGTGCCAGTAGTATAACAGGACCCTACGAGCAGTACTTC. V usage is TRBV19 and J usage is TRBJ2-7; a weak D match, TRBD1 (5 bases). Per the germline V gene, CDR1 is LNHDA and CDR2 is SQIVND (reference sequence). Trimming took off 2 bases at V and 2 bases at J, with 7 bases between the two ends. The CDR3 is 13 residues long.

J is TRBJ2-7 and V is TRBV7-9; TRBD1 aligns across 7 bases. Germline V gene sequence: CDR1 SEHNR, CDR2 FQNEAQ (reference sequence). The CDR3 runs 14 residues. V lost 5 bases to trimming and J lost 5 bases; unmatched junction nucleotides: 9. The CDR3 spells CASSRWGQTNEQYF. CDR3 sequence (DNA): TGTGCCAGCAGCCGCTGGGGACAGACAAACGAGCAGTACTTC.

V gene TRBV28 combines with J gene TRBJ2-7; D might be TRBD1 (6 bases). The CDR3 runs to 14 residues. CDR1 MDHEN and CDR2 SYDVKM come from the germline V gene. V was shortened by 6 bases and J by 2 bases, with 14 bases between the two germline ends. DNA for the CDR3: TGTGCCAGCAGCCACAGGGTCCCCCCCTACGAGCAGTACTTC. This codes for CASSHRVPPYEQYF.

The V and J genes are TRBV10-2 and TRBJ2-5; possibly TRBD2 for D (6 bases). The CDR3 covers 13 residues. Trimming took 0 bases from V and 5 from J, leaving 7 bases between them. Germline-derived CDR1 and CDR2 are WSHSY and SAAADI. This CDR3 is CASSESGRETQYF. For the CDR3, the DNA is TGCGCCAGCAGTGAGTCGGGGAGGGAGACCCAGTACTTC.

A word on this clone: A junction end diverges from the germline sequence, so it may reflect a read error. The chain is built from TRBV18 and TRBJ1-6; 7 bases fit TRBD1. The CDR3 has 15 residues. Germline V gives CDR1 KGHSH, CDR2 LQKENI. The CDR3 sequence: CASSPLGQTNSPLHF. CDR3 coding DNA: TGTGCCAGCTCCCCACTGGGACAGACTAATTCACCCCTCCACTTT.

The V call is TRBV30, the J call TRBJ1-4; D is possibly TRBD1 (6 bases). V lost 4 bases to trimming and J lost 3 bases, with 9 bases between them. The CDR3 loop spans 13 amino acids. CDR1 is GTSNPN and CDR2 is SVGIG in the germline V gene (reference sequence). This CDR3 reads CAWKRGSNEKLFF. The CDR3 coding sequence is TGTGCCTGGAAAAGGGGGTCTAATGAAAAACTGTTTTTT.

The chain employs TRBV27 and TRBJ1-2; D unresolved. From germline, CDR1 is MNHEY and CDR2 SMNVEV (reference sequence). Trimming removed 4 bases at V and 8 bases at J, with 11 bases between. The CDR3 has 12 amino acids. The CDR3 sequence is CASSYLRRGYTF. CDR3 in DNA: TGTGCCAGCAGTTATCTCAGGAGGGGCTACACCTTC.

This clone appeared a single time. Here the CDR3 reads CASNINRAGGYTF. DNA for the CDR3: TGTGCCAGCAACATTAACAGGGCAGGCGGCTACACCTTC. V usage is TRBV6-5 and J usage is TRBJ1-2; a possible D gene is TRBD1 (6 bases). Germline assignment: CDR1 MNHEY and CDR2 SVGAGI. The CDR3 has 13 amino acids. Between the trimmed V and J ends, which lost 7 bases and 8 bases, there was a span of 17 bases.

This sequence joins TRBV2 and TRBJ2-2, with D unresolved. This CDR3 contains 13 residues. Germline lookup yields CDR1 SNHLY and CDR2 FYNNEI. Between the trimmed V and J ends, which lost 8 bases and 4 bases, there was a span of 11 bases. This CDR3 is CASQAEPTGELFF. The CDR3 nucleotides are TGTGCCAGCCAGGCAGAACCCACCGGGGAGCTGTTTTTT.

The V and J genes are TRBV4-1 and TRBJ2-5, with TRBD2 identical over 9 bases. J was trimmed by 0 bases and V by 4 bases; bases with no gene match: 3. Germline loops: CDR1 MGHRA, CDR2 YSYEKL. This CDR3 has 15 amino acids. The CDR3 reads CASSPTSGHQETQYF. In DNA, the CDR3 is TGCGCCAGCAGCCCGACTAGCGGACACCAAGAGACCCAGTACTTC.

The V gene is TRBV5-1, the J gene TRBJ1-3, with TRBD1 matching 8 bases. The ends lost 0 bases at V and 4 bases at J; junction bases unmatched: 6. This CDR3 spans 16 amino acids. CDR1 is SGHRS and CDR2 is YFSETQ in the germline V gene. The CDR3 coding sequence is TGCGCCAGCAGCTTGGCAGGGGGCTCGAGGGGAAACACCATATATTTT. The encoded protein is CASSLAGGSRGNTIYF. Filled out from reference TRBV5-1 and TRBJ1-3, the complete variable domain reads KAGVTQTPRYLIKTRGQQVTLSCSPISGHRSVSWYQQTPGQGLQFLFEYFSETQRNKGNFPGRFSGRQFSNSRSEMNVSTLELGDSALYLCASSLAGGSRGNTIYFGEGSWLTVV.

The chain links TRBV28 to TRBJ1-4, with 7 nucleotides matching TRBD1. J lost 5 bases, V lost 5 bases, and 5 bases had no gene match. The V gene's germline CDR1 is MDHEN and CDR2 SYDVKM. There are 14 residues in the CDR3. The CDR3 DNA reads as TGTGCCAGCAGTCCCCGACAGGGAAATGAAAAACTGTTTTTT. Protein sequence: CASSPRQGNEKLFF.

This chain uses TRBV5-1 with TRBJ2-2; 9 nucleotides line up with TRBD2. V shed 6 bases, J shed 4 bases, and the junction held 7 bases outside the gene matches. Germline CDR1 SGHRS, CDR2 YFSETQ. This CDR3 has 15 residues. The CDR3 protein is CASKAGGGGTGELFF. The CDR3 region has the DNA TGCGCCAGCAAAGCGGGAGGAGGGGGCACCGGGGAGCTGTTTTTT.

The chain couples TRBV9 to TRBJ2-7, with a possible D match to TRBD2 (5 bases). V was trimmed by 3 bases and J by 1 base, leaving 5 bases between them. The germline V gene encodes CDR1 SGDLS and CDR2 YYNGEE. The CDR3 has 12 residues. CDR3 coding DNA: TGTGCCAGCAGCGGAGGGTCCTACGAGCAGTACTTC. Translated, it gives CASSGGSYEQYF.

The chain is built from TRBV11-2 and TRBJ1-4; maybe TRBD1 (6 bases). Germline CDR1 and CDR2: SGHAT and FQNNGV. The CDR3 is 16 amino acids. Trimming left V 5 bases short and J 0 bases short, with 13 bases between. The CDR3 DNA sequence: TGTGCCAGCAGCCACGGGGGGGCTACAACTAATGAAAAACTGTTTTTT. It encodes CASSHGGATTNEKLFF.

The chain employs TRBV5-1 and TRBJ2-7; 7 nucleotides line up with TRBD1. CDR1 is SGHRS, CDR2 YFSETQ, per germline. The CDR3 loop spans 13 amino acids. Trimming took 4 bases from V and 3 from J; bases not matched to a gene: 4. In DNA, the CDR3 is TGCGCCAGCAGCCGGGACAGTTACTACGAGCAGTACTTC. This translates into CASSRDSYYEQYF.

The V gene is TRBV27, the J gene TRBJ2-1; 8 positions agree with TRBD2. CDR3 length: 17 amino acids. The germline V gene encodes CDR1 MNHEY and CDR2 SMNVEV (reference sequence). The J segment lost 7 bases and the V segment lost 5 bases, leaving 16 bases of the junction unmatched. DNA of the CDR3: TGTGCCAGCAGTCCCCCGGGCGGGAGGACCAAGGGGAATGAGCAGTTCTTC. Translated: CASSPPGGRTKGNEQFF.

Regarding this clone: This same CDR3 is encoded by further DNA sequences in the sample. V usage is TRBV2 and J usage is TRBJ1-1; unclear D gene. The CDR3 sequence is 13 residues long. V was cut by 4 bases and J by 0 bases, with 6 bases left in between. CDR1 SNHLY and CDR2 FYNNEI come from the germline V gene. CDR3 in DNA: TGTGCCAGCAGTGCGGGGTTGAACACTGAAGCTTTCTTT. Translating it yields CASSAGLNTEAFF.

In its sample, this clone was seen a few times. V gene TRBV12-3 or TRBV12-4 combines with J gene TRBJ1-2; TRBD1 matches 7 bases. V shed 5 bases and J 6 bases; nucleotides not matched to a gene: 6. This CDR3 has 13 amino acids. The CDR3: CASSPGTENGYTF. The CDR3 coding sequence is TGTGCCAGCAGTCCCGGGACAGAAAATGGCTACACCTTC.

The V and J genes are TRBV5-1 and TRBJ2-2; 8 bases agree with TRBD2. Unmatched junction bases numbered 4, after V lost 5 bases and J lost 4 bases. CDR1 and CDR2 (germline): SGHRS, YFSETQ. The CDR3 is 14 residues long. CDR3 DNA: TGCGCCAGCAGAATGACTAGCGCCACCGGGGAGCTGTTTTTT. Translated: CASRMTSATGELFF.

The chain employs TRBV2 and TRBJ2-5; D remains unclear. Trimming removed 0 bases from V and 5 bases from J, with 10 bases in between. Germline CDR1 reads SNHLY; CDR2 reads FYNNEI. The CDR3 is made up of 14 amino acids. The CDR3 loop is CASSEARKEETQYF. The CDR3 region has the DNA TGTGCCAGCAGTGAAGCGCGGAAGGAGGAGACCCAGTACTTC.

The CDR3 here is CASSYNGRGLYGYTF. As DNA, the CDR3 is TGTGCCAGCAGTTACAATGGCAGGGGCCTCTATGGCTACACCTTC. V and J are TRBV6-5 and TRBJ1-2, with D possibly being TRBD1 (6 bases). Trimming shortened V by 2 bases and J by 4 bases, and 14 bases separated the two germline ends. The CDR3 consists of 15 residues. Germline values: CDR1 MNHEY, CDR2 SVGAGI.

The genes are TRBV28 and TRBJ2-2, with D possibly TRBD2 on 5 matching bases. Germline CDR1 is MDHEN and CDR2 is SYDVKM. V lost 5 bases, J lost 0 bases, and 16 bases lay in between. CDR3 size: 17 residues. The CDR3 region has the DNA TGTGCCAGCAGTGAACGATGGACGGACTCGAACACCGGGGAGCTGTTTTTT. Protein: CASSERWTDSNTGELFF. Looking up the rest from reference TRBV28 and TRBJ2-2 gives the full variable domain: DVKVTQSSRYLVKRTGEKVFLECVQDMDHENMFWYRQDPGLGLRLIYFSYDVKMKEKGDIPEGYSVSREKKERFSLILESASTNQTSMYLCASSERWTDSNTGELFFGEGSRLTVL.